A single sample is the source of the 24 T cell receptor beta chains below, sequenced in a study of control samples from healthy donors and cancer patients. Clones were read by immunoSEQ multiplex PCR, and TCRdb kept only the in-frame ones, dropping some. The table has some 120,000 clones, roughly 88% seen once; the top ten hold 3.2%. Sequenced: blood. Receptors originate from a man in his fifties in good health.

V and J are TRBV5-6 and TRBJ2-3; D is uncertain. This CDR3 is 16 amino acids long. Germline CDR1 is SGHDT and CDR2 is YYEEEE. V shed 2 bases and J shed 1 base, with 14 bases lying between them. In nucleotides, the CDR3 is TGTGCCAGCAGCTTTTGGACGACCTCCCGCACAGATACGCAGTATTTT. Its protein is CASSFWTTSRTDTQYF.

The genes are TRBV2 and TRBJ2-3, with 11 bases fitting TRBD2. Germline lookup yields CDR1 SNHLY and CDR2 FYNNEI. The length of the CDR3 is 16 residues. Trimming at V came to 4 bases and at J to 2 bases, leaving 5 bases not matched to a gene. CDR3 residues: CASSAPGLAATDTQYF. In DNA form, the CDR3 reads TGTGCCAGCAGTGCTCCGGGACTAGCGGCCACAGATACGCAGTATTTT.

The chain is built from TRBV3-1 (or the pseudogene TRBV3-2) and TRBJ2-3; TRBD2 is a possible D gene (6 bases). There are 16 residues in the CDR3. The V end was cut by 1 base, the J end by 0 bases, with 11 bases between. Germline assignment: CDR1 LGHDT and CDR2 YNNKEL (reference sequence). CDR3: CASSQAEGASTDTQYF. The CDR3 nucleotides read TGTGCCAGCAGCCAAGCGGAGGGAGCTAGCACAGATACGCAGTATTTT.

CDR3 nucleotide sequence: TGTGCCAGCAGTGAAGGTCGGAACAGGGGCGCTGGAAACACCATATATTTT. Its translation is CASSEGRNRGAGNTIYF. The rearrangement uses TRBV25-1 and TRBJ1-3, with 7 bases aligning to TRBD1. Germline V gene data show CDR1 as MGHDK and CDR2 as SYGVNS. The CDR3 runs to 17 residues. J was trimmed by 2 bases and V by 2 bases; bases with no gene match: 9.

The J gene is TRBJ1-1, the V gene TRBV29-1, with D possibly TRBD1 on 5 matching bases. The CDR3 length is 14 residues. CDR1 is SQVTM and CDR2 is ANQGSEA in the germline V gene. V lost 5 bases and J 4 bases, leaving 17 bases between the germline ends. CDR3 bases: TGCAGCGTTTGGGACCCCTCGCGAGTCACTGAAGCTTTCTTT. This translates into CSVWDPSRVTEAFF.

The rearrangement links TRBV6-5 to TRBJ1-3, with 7 bases that match TRBD1. V was pared by 6 bases and J by 1 base, with 3 bases of the junction left unmatched. Germline values: CDR1 MNHEY, CDR2 SVGAGI. CDR3 size: 14 residues. CDR3 in amino acids: CASSGTESGNTIYF. The CDR3, as DNA: TGTGCCAGCAGCGGGACAGAATCTGGAAACACCATATATTTT.

CDR3 region: CASSLPADNEQFF. CDR3 coding DNA: TGTGCCAGCAGTTTACCCGCCGACAATGAGCAGTTCTTC. This chain connects TRBV12-3 or TRBV12-4 to TRBJ2-1; D ambiguous. V gave up 2 bases and J gave up 5 bases, with 7 bases separating them. The CDR3 sequence is 13 residues long.

The chain joins TRBV7-6 to TRBJ2-2; D is possibly TRBD2 (6 bases). Trimming shortened V by 2 bases and J by 2 bases, and 12 bases separated the two germline ends. Per germline, CDR1 SGHVS and CDR2 FNYEAQ. This CDR3 has 16 amino acids. Here the CDR3 DNA reads TGTGCCAGCAGCTTAATAGGCGGGGATAACACCGGGGAGCTGTTTTTT. Its protein is CASSLIGGDNTGELFF.

The chain couples TRBV4-1 to TRBJ2-7; D ambiguous. This CDR3 contains 13 residues. Germline values: CDR1 MGHRA, CDR2 YSYEKL. V was cut by 8 bases and J by 3 bases, with 14 bases left in between. The CDR3, as DNA: TGCGCCAGCTCCAGCGTACTATTCTACGAGCAGTACTTC. This gives the protein CASSSVLFYEQYF.

J is TRBJ2-5 and V is TRBV2, with D possibly matching TRBD2 (5 bases). The V end lost 7 bases, the J end lost 5 bases, and 17 bases lay between the germline ends. Germline CDR1 is SNHLY and CDR2 is FYNNEI. The CDR3 sequence is 14 residues long. CDR3 amino acids: CASTPGRGRETQYF. In DNA form, the CDR3 reads TGTGCCAGCACCCCCGGAAGAGGGCGGGAGACCCAGTACTTC.

This chain joins TRBV30 and TRBJ2-1; either TRBD1 or TRBD2 may supply D (5 bases each). Between the trimmed V and J ends, which lost 4 bases and 4 bases, there was a span of 14 bases. The CDR3 loop spans 14 amino acids. In germline, CDR1 is GTSNPN, CDR2 SVGIG (reference sequence). CDR3 in DNA: TGTGCCTGGAATGACAGACGGACTTACAATGAGCAGTTCTTC. Encoded protein: CAWNDRRTYNEQFF.

CDR3 in DNA: TGTGCCAGCAGTCCGCAAACCAGGGGCTACACCTTC. It codes for CASSPQTRGYTF. The chain couples TRBV28 to TRBJ1-2; no definite D call. The CDR3 loop spans 12 amino acids. Deletions cut 5 bases from V and 8 bases from J, with 12 bases between. Germline CDR1 reads MDHEN; CDR2 reads SYDVKM.

In nucleotides, the CDR3 is TGTGCCAGCAGCTTATGGGAGACCCAGTACTTC. Its protein product is CASSLWETQYF. The chain is built from TRBV7-2 and TRBJ2-5; the D is unclear. V lost 2 bases to trimming and J lost 5 bases, with 3 bases between them. This CDR3 comprises 11 residues. Germline CDR1 SGHTA, CDR2 FQGNSA. The full variable domain, rest sourced from reference TRBV7-2 and TRBJ2-5, is GAGVSQSPSNKVTEKGKDVELRCDPISGHTALYWYRQSLGQGLEFLIYFQGNSAPDKSGLPSDRFSAERTGGSVSTLTIQRTQQEDSAVYLCASSLWETQYFGPGTRLLVL.

The chain recombines TRBV2 with TRBJ2-7, with a tentative D call TRBD2 (5 bases). Germline assignment: CDR1 SNHLY and CDR2 FYNNEI. Trimming took off 6 bases at V and 9 bases at J, with 12 bases between the two ends. The CDR3 length is 11 residues. In DNA, the CDR3 is TGTGCCAGCAGAAGGCCCGCGGGGCAGTACTTC. Amino acids: CASRRPAGQYF.

This sequence joins TRBV5-1 and TRBJ1-4, with D tentatively TRBD1 (5 bases). V lost 0 bases and J 4 bases, leaving 10 bases between the germline ends. The CDR3 contains 15 residues. Germline assignment: CDR1 SGHRS and CDR2 YFSETQ. This CDR3 is CASSLEGAYNEKLFF. In DNA form, the CDR3 reads TGCGCCAGCAGCTTGGAAGGGGCTTATAATGAAAAACTGTTTTTT.

The rearrangement links TRBV19 to TRBJ2-7; TRBD1 matches 9 bases. The CDR3 has 15 amino acids. Germline-derived CDR1 and CDR2 are LNHDA and SQIVND (reference sequence). V shed 5 bases and J 3 bases; nucleotides not matched to a gene: 8. Here the CDR3 reads CASSARQGGIYEQYF. In DNA form, the CDR3 reads TGTGCCAGTAGTGCCCGACAGGGGGGGATCTACGAGCAGTACTTC.

The CDR3 region has the DNA TGTGCTAGTGGTTTGGTTGGAGGGTCTGAAGCTTTCTTT. It encodes CASGLVGGSEAFF. The chain is built from TRBV12-5 and TRBJ1-1, with no clear D. The CDR3 totals 13 residues. Between the trimmed V and J ends, which lost 0 bases and 6 bases, there was a span of 8 bases. The germline V gene encodes CDR1 LGHNT and CDR2 FRNRAP.

J is TRBJ2-7 and V is TRBV6-2 or TRBV6-3; TRBD2 aligns across 14 bases. The CDR3 totals 16 residues. Germline V gene sequence: CDR1 MNHEY, CDR2 SVGEGT. The V and J ends lost 2 bases and 4 bases, in that order; junction bases with no gene match: 4. The DNA of the CDR3 is TGTGCCAGCAGTTACCACCGGACTAGCGGGGGGTACGAGCAGTACTTC. This gives the protein CASSYHRTSGGYEQYF.

The chain links TRBV2 to TRBJ2-7; D may match TRBD1 or TRBD2 (7 bases each). Germline loops: CDR1 SNHLY, CDR2 FYNNEI. The ends were cut back, 8 bases at V and 4 bases at J, with 15 bases in the middle. This CDR3 contains 13 residues. CDR3 nucleotides: TGTGCCAGCCGGAGACAGGGAGGGTACGAGCAGTACTTC. This gives the protein CASRRQGGYEQYF.

The chain couples TRBV11-3 to TRBJ2-7, with D possibly TRBD1 on 5 matching bases. This CDR3 region has 13 residues. Between the trimmed V and J ends, which lost 5 bases and 1 base, there was a span of 9 bases. Germline V gene lookup returns CDR1 SGHNT and CDR2 YENEEA. The CDR3, as DNA: TGTGCCAGCAGCGCCAGGGTATCCTACGAGCAGTACTTC. Its translation is CASSARVSYEQYF.

The genes are TRBV6-1 and TRBJ1-5, with 8 bases fitting TRBD1. With 3 bases clipped from V and 2 bases from J, the junction kept 6 bases outside the gene matches. Germline values: CDR1 MNHNS, CDR2 SASEGT. The CDR3 has 16 residues. CDR3: CASSDQGATGNQPQHF. The CDR3 nucleotides are TGTGCCAGCAGTGACCAGGGGGCGACGGGCAATCAGCCCCAGCATTTT.

The CDR3 DNA is TGCGCCAGCAGCTTGGAGGTCGTTAACTATGGCTACACCTTC. Protein: CASSLEVVNYGYTF. The gene calls are TRBV5-1 and TRBJ1-2, with unresolved D. CDR3 length: 14 amino acids. With 0 bases removed from V and 1 base from J, the gap between germline ends came to 7 bases. Germline lookup yields CDR1 SGHRS and CDR2 YFSETQ.

This clone was seen more than once but under ten times. CDR3 residues: CASSRAGGDTYEQYF. CDR3 sequence (DNA): TGTGCCAGCAGTAGAGCGGGGGGGGACACCTACGAGCAGTACTTC. V and J are TRBV6-6 and TRBJ2-7; 10 bases agree with TRBD2. V lost 5 bases, J lost 2 bases, and 6 bases stayed unmatched. Germline V lookup: CDR1 MNHNY, CDR2 SVGAGI (reference sequence). The CDR3 runs to 15 residues.

Concerning this clone itself: Other DNA sequences in the sample encode the same CDR3. The V call is TRBV5-1, the J call TRBJ2-7, with 11 nucleotides matching TRBD1. Germline loops: CDR1 SGHRS, CDR2 YFSETQ. V was pared by 3 bases and J by 3 bases, with 2 bases of the junction left unmatched. The CDR3 runs to 14 residues. This chain's CDR3 is CASSSGTGGYEQYF. The CDR3 nucleotides are TGCGCCAGCAGCTCTGGGACAGGGGGCTACGAGCAGTACTTC.